This T cell receptor (beta chain) was captured in a study of T-cell memory formation after mild COVID-19. Regarding the study as a whole: Confirmation was lacking for SARS-CoV-2 specificity of second-wave clones that peaked on day 37.

A single record per CDR3 protein comes from TCRdb applying MiXCR to the 5' RACE reads. The sample carries about 140,000 distinct CDR3 sequences, roughly 15% recorded once. This clonotype was counted at least ten times. Antigen unknown. This CDR3 has 14 amino acids. CDR1 SGHRS and CDR2 YFSETQ come from the germline V gene. V gave up 7 bases and J gave up 0 bases, with 11 bases separating them. Sequenced sample: PBMCs or a T cell subset sorted from them (not recorded which). The sequence was collected from an adult woman who had mild COVID-19 (a few samples of this study predate the infection). Cell type and time point are not known. The chain uses TRBV5-1 and TRBJ2-1, with D perhaps matching TRBD2 (6 bases). DNA of the CDR3: TGCGCCAGCCGGGACTTCCGCTCCTACAATGAGCAGTTCTTC. Its protein is CASRDFRSYNEQFF.